Below, 17 T cell receptor beta chains from the same sample are listed, as sequenced in a study of cytomegalovirus exposure and HLA in healthy donors. The PCR made use of 60 Vbeta and 13 Jbeta primers. The repertoire was sequenced with immunoSEQ multiplex PCR; TCRdb's copy has only in-frame clones and lacks some. The top ten clones hold 1.5% to 2% of a sample with some 130,000 clones, around 63% of them seen once. Source material: PBMCs. The receptor set was obtained from a human donor in good health.

The V and J genes are TRBV27 and TRBJ1-3; 8 bases are shared with TRBD1. Germline trimming cut 6 bases from V and 0 bases from J; bases unmatched to any gene: 4. Germline V gives CDR1 MNHEY, CDR2 SMNVEV (reference sequence). CDR3 size: 15 residues. The CDR3 loop reads CASRLTGGSGNTIYF. CDR3 in DNA: TGTGCCAGCAGACTAACAGGGGGCTCTGGAAACACCATATATTTT.

V usage is TRBV20-1 and J usage is TRBJ1-1; D not resolved. The CDR3 runs to 11 residues. Per the germline V gene, CDR1 is DFQATT and CDR2 is SNEGSKA (reference sequence). V was pared by 1 base and J by 11 bases, with 11 bases between. This chain's CDR3 is CSARVGLRAFF. The CDR3 DNA reads as TGCAGTGCTAGAGTCGGTTTGCGGGCTTTCTTT.

V is TRBV28 and J is TRBJ1-1; D is undetermined. V lost 3 bases and J lost 4, with 12 bases in between. The CDR3 length is 14 residues. Germline V gives CDR1 MDHEN, CDR2 SYDVKM. DNA of the CDR3: TGTGCCAGCAGTTTCCCCAGACTCGGCACTGAAGCTTTCTTT. This sequence encodes CASSFPRLGTEAFF.

This clone counts as medium-sized. The chain carries TRBV6-4 and TRBJ2-1; 7 bases match TRBD2. This CDR3 is 14 amino acids long. In germline, CDR1 is MRHNA, CDR2 SNTAGT. V lost 4 bases, J lost 7 bases, and 7 bases stayed unmatched. In DNA, the CDR3 is TGTGCCAGCAGTGTAAGCGGGGAGACAAATGAGCAGTTCTTC. It encodes CASSVSGETNEQFF.

This clone was counted between two and nine times. The chain is built from TRBV7-2 and TRBJ2-5, with 8 bases that match TRBD2. Germline CDR1 is SGHTA and CDR2 is FQGNSA. Unmatched junction bases numbered 6, after V lost 6 bases and J lost 0 bases. CDR3 size: 15 residues. The CDR3 spells CASRRGRPYQETQYF. The CDR3 coding sequence is TGTGCCAGCAGACGCGGGAGGCCCTACCAAGAGACCCAGTACTTC.

V usage is TRBV2 and J usage is TRBJ2-5; no clear D. CDR3 length equals 12 residues. V lost 6 bases and J lost 5, with 10 bases in between. CDR1 and CDR2 (germline): SNHLY, FYNNEI. CDR3 DNA: TGTGCCAGCAGCAACGAGTGGGAGACCCAGTACTTC. It specifies CASSNEWETQYF.

The V gene is TRBV5-1, the J gene TRBJ2-7; 11 bases are shared with TRBD1. Germline V gene lookup returns CDR1 SGHRS and CDR2 YFSETQ. With 4 bases clipped from V and 7 bases from J, the junction kept 7 bases outside the gene matches. The CDR3 length is 14 residues. CDR3 nucleotides: TGCGCCAGCAGCATGGACAGGGGGCTGGGGGAGCAGTACTTC. The encoded protein is CASSMDRGLGEQYF. The whole variable domain, filled in from reference TRBV5-1 and TRBJ2-7, reads KAGVTQTPRYLIKTRGQQVTLSCSPISGHRSVSWYQQTPGQGLQFLFEYFSETQRNKGNFPGRFSGRQFSNSRSEMNVSTLELGDSALYLCASSMDRGLGEQYFGPGTRLTVT.

This clone turned up a few times. The rearrangement joins TRBV28 to TRBJ1-5; D may be TRBD1 (6 bases). This CDR3 has 15 residues. From germline, CDR1 is MDHEN and CDR2 SYDVKM. Trimming removed 7 bases at V and 5 bases at J, with 18 bases between. CDR3 sequence reads: CASTDPGGPHQPQHF. The CDR3 nucleotides are TGTGCCAGCACCGACCCGGGGGGCCCTCATCAGCCCCAGCATTTT.

The J gene is TRBJ1-2, the V gene TRBV9; 8 nucleotides match TRBD1. This CDR3 is built from 14 residues. CDR1 is SGDLS and CDR2 is YYNGEE in the germline V gene. V trimming: 10 bases; J trimming: 1 base; junction bases outside the gene matches: 9. This CDR3 is CAPEGQAYNYGYTF. The CDR3 DNA reads as TGTGCCCCGGAGGGACAGGCCTATAACTATGGCTACACCTTC.

The V gene is TRBV5-1, the J gene TRBJ2-5, with D tentatively TRBD2 (5 bases). This CDR3 is 15 amino acids long. Per the germline V gene, CDR1 is SGHRS and CDR2 is YFSETQ. V shed 0 bases and J shed 4 bases, with 13 bases lying between them. The CDR3 loop reads CASSLVPGMGETQYF. CDR3 bases: TGCGCCAGCAGCTTGGTTCCGGGGATGGGAGAGACCCAGTACTTC.

CDR3 sequence reads: CASSQIQGAETQYF. The DNA of the CDR3 is TGTGCCAGCAGCCAAATACAGGGGGCTGAGACCCAGTACTTC. The rearrangement uses TRBV4-2 and TRBJ2-5, with 9 bases matching TRBD1. Germline V gives CDR1 LGHNA, CDR2 YNFKEQ. This CDR3 contains 14 residues. Losses at the gene ends were 2 bases for V and 5 bases for J; bases not matched to a gene: 3.

The rearrangement uses TRBV19 and TRBJ2-1; TRBD1 might be the D (6 bases). This CDR3 region has 16 residues. Trimming left V 3 bases short and J 3 bases short, with 15 bases between. Germline CDR1 LNHDA, CDR2 SQIVND (reference sequence). CDR3: CASSIAGSTGYNEQFF. The CDR3 nucleotides read TGTGCCAGTAGTATTGCCGGGTCGACAGGCTACAATGAGCAGTTCTTC.

V gene TRBV27 combines with J gene TRBJ2-1; possibly TRBD1 for D (5 bases). Trimming left V 7 bases short and J 5 bases short, with 15 bases between. Germline-derived CDR1 and CDR2 are MNHEY and SMNVEV (reference sequence). This CDR3 spans 14 amino acids. The CDR3 bases are TGTGCCAGCACAGTTTATTCAGGGAACAATGAGCAGTTCTTC. Translated: CASTVYSGNNEQFF.

The CDR3 region has the DNA TGCGCCAGCAGCCAAATAACGACTAGCGGGAGAAGTGGCGAGCAGTACTTC. Protein product: CASSQITTSGRSGEQYF. The chain is built from TRBV4-1 and TRBJ2-7; TRBD2 agrees at 12 bases. V shed 2 bases, J shed 6 bases, and the junction held 11 bases outside the gene matches. The germline V gene has CDR1 MGHRA and CDR2 YSYEKL. CDR3 length equals 17 residues.

This clone has a handful of counts. The chain recombines TRBV4-2 with TRBJ2-5; TRBD2 matches at 10 bases. After removal of 5 bases from V and 3 bases from J, the junction contained 6 bases not matched to a gene. There are 15 residues in the CDR3. Germline CDR1 and CDR2: LGHNA and YNFKEQ. CDR3 coding DNA: TGTGCCAGCAGCAAGACTAGCGGGCAAAAAGAGACCCAGTACTTC. This encodes CASSKTSGQKETQYF.

The V gene is TRBV9, the J gene TRBJ2-3; the D is unclear. Germline CDR1 SGDLS, CDR2 YYNGEE. V was clipped by 3 bases and J by 0 bases, with 5 bases between them. The CDR3 has 13 amino acids. DNA of the CDR3: TGTGCCAGCAGCGCGACTAGCACAGATACGCAGTATTTT. Protein sequence: CASSATSTDTQYF.

This rearrangement joins TRBV7-3 to TRBJ2-1; 7 nucleotides align to TRBD1. The germline gives CDR1 SGHTA, CDR2 FQGTGA. This CDR3 is 15 amino acids long. V shed 5 bases, J shed 8 bases, and the junction held 12 bases outside the gene matches. CDR3 residues: CASSPTGSHLDEQFF. DNA of the CDR3: TGTGCCAGCAGCCCGACAGGGTCCCACCTAGATGAGCAGTTCTTC.